The rows below give T cell receptor beta chains drawn from one sample of a study of control samples from healthy donors and cancer patients. Sequencing used immunoSEQ multiplex PCR; TCRdb keeps in-frame clones, though not all of them. The sample includes under 80,000 clones, 94% seen only once; the top ten take 6.2%. The sequenced sample consisted of blood. These receptors were obtained from a woman in her thirties or forties in good health. CDR3s include the opening cysteine and the closing phenylalanine or tryptophan. D genes are given only for firm matches. Clone size, where shown, is once, few, many, or a class for clones that have expanded.

d_gene: -
abundance: -
v_gene: TRBV18
j_gene: TRBJ1-2
CDR3nt: TGTGCCAGCTCACCCCCAGCTAACTATGGCTACACCTTC
CDR3aa: CASSPPANYGYTF

d_gene: TRBD1
abundance: -
v_gene: TRBV24-1
j_gene: TRBJ1-2
CDR3nt: TGTGCCACCAGTGACTCCGGGACAGGGAACTATGGCTACACCTTC
CDR3aa: CATSDSGTGNYGYTF

d_gene: -
abundance: -
v_gene: TRBV11-2
j_gene: TRBJ1-2
CDR3nt: TGTGCCAGCAGCAACCGGGACACCATCTCTGGCTACACCTTC
CDR3aa: CASSNRDTISGYTF

d_gene: TRBD2
abundance: -
v_gene: TRBV5-1
j_gene: TRBJ2-7
CDR3nt: TGCGCCAGCAGCGCTCCCCAACTAGCGGGGGACATCTACGAGCAGTACTTC
CDR3aa: CASSAPQLAGDIYEQYF

d_gene: -
abundance: -
v_gene: TRBV29-1
j_gene: TRBJ1-2
CDR3nt: TGCAGCGTTGAGAAGGACAAGGGAAATGGCTACACCTTC
CDR3aa: CSVEKDKGNGYTF

d_gene: -
abundance: -
v_gene: TRBV7-9
j_gene: TRBJ1-1
CDR3nt: TGTGCCAGCAGCTGGGACGTCGGGAGGAACACTGAAGCTTTCTTT
CDR3aa: CASSWDVGRNTEAFF

d_gene: -
abundance: once
v_gene: TRBV27
j_gene: TRBJ2-4
CDR3nt: TGTGCCAGCAGTTTCGTAGGCACCGGTTTCAAAAACATTCAGTACTTC
CDR3aa: CASSFVGTGFKNIQYF

d_gene: -
abundance: -
v_gene: TRBV19
j_gene: TRBJ1-2
CDR3nt: TGTGCCAGTAGTATAGATGGAGGGCTTTATGGCTACACCTTC
CDR3aa: CASSIDGGLYGYTF

d_gene: -
abundance: -
v_gene: TRBV7-2
j_gene: TRBJ2-3
CDR3nt: TGTGCCAGCAGACCTACTGGGGGGGCCGTAGGAGATACGCAGTATTTT
CDR3aa: CASRPTGGAVGDTQYF

d_gene: TRBD1
abundance: -
v_gene: TRBV5-8
j_gene: TRBJ2-5
CDR3nt: TGTGCCAGCAGCTGGGACAGGGTGTACCAAGAGACCCAGTACTTC
CDR3aa: CASSWDRVYQETQYF

d_gene: -
abundance: -
v_gene: TRBV13
j_gene: TRBJ1-5
CDR3nt: TGTGCCAGCAGGAAAGGGGGAGGTCAGCCCCAGCATTTT
CDR3aa: CASRKGGGQPQHF

d_gene: -
abundance: -
v_gene: TRBV3-1/TRBV3-2
j_gene: TRBJ1-2
CDR3nt: TGTGCCAGCAGCCAAGGGCAGGTCCTATATGGCTACACCTTC
CDR3aa: CASSQGQVLYGYTF

d_gene: -
abundance: -
v_gene: TRBV9
j_gene: TRBJ2-1
CDR3nt: TGTGCCAGCAGCCTCACTAGTTCCTACAATGAGCAGTTCTTC
CDR3aa: CASSLTSSYNEQFF

d_gene: TRBD1
abundance: few
v_gene: TRBV6-5
j_gene: TRBJ1-2
CDR3nt: TGTGCCAGCAGCCCGACAGGGACTAACTATGGCTACACCTTC
CDR3aa: CASSPTGTNYGYTF

d_gene: -
abundance: -
v_gene: TRBV29-1
j_gene: TRBJ1-1
CDR3nt: TGCAGCGTTGAAATCCGGGACTGGAACACTGAAGCTTTCTTT
CDR3aa: CSVEIRDWNTEAFF

d_gene: TRBD1
abundance: -
v_gene: TRBV18
j_gene: TRBJ1-3
CDR3nt: TGTGCCAGCTCACCCGACAGGGGAAGCACCATATATTTT
CDR3aa: CASSPDRGSTIYF

d_gene: -
abundance: -
v_gene: TRBV6-5
j_gene: TRBJ1-2
CDR3nt: TGTGCCAGCAGTTACTCGACCCCTAACTATGGCTACACCTTC
CDR3aa: CASSYSTPNYGYTF

d_gene: TRBD2
abundance: -
v_gene: TRBV4-1
j_gene: TRBJ2-5
CDR3nt: TGCGCCAGCAGCCAAGTCACTAGCGGGATTGAGACCCAGTACTTC
CDR3aa: CASSQVTSGIETQYF